The sequence of this T cell receptor (beta chain) was determined in a study of blood T cell repertoires in COVID-19. In this sample, this clone turned up a few times. V lost 4 bases, J lost 6 bases, and 3 bases stayed unmatched. CDR3 size: 14 residues. Germline-derived CDR1 and CDR2 are LGHDT and YNNKEL (reference sequence). Assay used: immunoSEQ multiplex PCR; TCRdb lists only in-frame clones, some missing. The sample yields approximately 480,000 clones, around 90% seen once. This receptor was obtained from a woman aged 18-29 years who had recovered from COVID-19. The gene calls are TRBV3-1 (or the pseudogene TRBV3-2) and TRBJ2-1; TRBD1 aligns across 10 bases. Sequencing was performed on PBMCs or T cells enriched from blood (not recorded which). Here the CDR3 DNA reads TGTGCCAGCAGCCCACGGACAGGGGGCAATGAGCAGTTCTTC. This codes for CASSPRTGGNEQFF.